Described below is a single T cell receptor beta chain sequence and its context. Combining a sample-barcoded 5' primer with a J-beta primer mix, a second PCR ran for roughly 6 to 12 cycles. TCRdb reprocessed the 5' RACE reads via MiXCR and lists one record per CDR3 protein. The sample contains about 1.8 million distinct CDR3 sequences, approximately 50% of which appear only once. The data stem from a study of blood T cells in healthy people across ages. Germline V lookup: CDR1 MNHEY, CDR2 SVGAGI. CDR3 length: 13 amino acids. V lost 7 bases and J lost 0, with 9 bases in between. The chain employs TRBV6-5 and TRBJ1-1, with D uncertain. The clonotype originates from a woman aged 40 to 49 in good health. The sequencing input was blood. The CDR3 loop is CASIADLNTEAFF. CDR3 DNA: TGTGCCAGCATCGCAGATCTGAACACTGAAGCTTTCTTT.